This TCR beta chain appears in the sequencing data of a study of OX40 agonist ivuxolimab in advanced cancers. Study details: Anti-PD-1, anti-PD-L1 or anti-CTLA-4 therapy given earlier was allowed, and approximately 40% had some.

Study-wide results and caveats: Mean expanded clone counts were higher in CD8+ than CD4+ T cells. Some of the lowest clonal expansion was seen in partial responders at 0.1-3.0 mg/kg.

The V end lost 1 base, the J end lost 4 bases, and 8 bases lay between the germline ends. This CDR3 region has 14 residues. Germline values: CDR1 SGHRS, CDR2 YFSETQ. TCRdb's table, derived via immunoSEQ multiplex PCR, lists solely in-frame clones and lacks some. Here the sample spans tens of thousands of clones, approximately 85% being singletons. A word on this clone: Its target is not known.

Exclusion of a patient followed from autoimmune disease history or systemic immunosuppression. This TCR was sampled from an adult with an advanced solid tumor such as melanoma, head and neck, liver or kidney cancer. V is TRBV5-1 and J is TRBJ1-4; a possible D gene is TRBD1 (6 bases). This sample comprised CD4+ or CD8+ T cells sorted from blood, obtained in a trial of the OX40 agonist ivuxolimab. CDR3 coding DNA: TGCGCCAGCAGCTTGACAGGGTTTAATGAAAAACTGTTTTTT. Protein sequence: CASSLTGFNEKLFF.